This T cell receptor beta chain originates from a study of T cell changes during pregnancy in multiple sclerosis (dated by TCRdb to the late 2010s). Study-level background: The study examined how the T cell repertoire changed over the course of pregnancy in women with multiple sclerosis.

Library preparation was by the immunoSEQ multiplex PCR assay. In its TCRdb copy, this immuneACCESS table keeps in-frame sequences only and misses some clones. Where compared with another copy, unresolved V genes explain less than half of these, and the others have no known cause. This sample lists about 13,000 clones; almost 90% were detected once. Together, the top ten hold 8% to 9% of the sample. The germline V gene specifies SGHAT as CDR1 and FQNNGV as CDR2. The CDR3 goes from the cysteine to the phenylalanine over 14 residues. CDR3 DNA only is kept here, 42 bases in frame from base 1. Trimming leaves V shorter by 7 bases and J shorter by 7 bases, with the junction holding 8 bases beyond the gene matches. Worth noting for this clone: It lacks a known antigen. Within one base of it there is no much larger clone, and no base qualities were kept.

Sample: CD8+ T cells from peripheral blood mononuclear cells, taken in the first trimester of pregnancy. The sequence is built from TRBV11-2 and TRBJ2-2, with 8 central nucleotides matching TRBD2. This TCR came from a female donor with multiple sclerosis, enrolled in a pregnancy study. The DNA sequence reads TGTGCCAGCATCCTGGTCGGGGGGGGCGGGGAGCTGTTTTTT. Its translation is CASILVGGGGELFF.